This TCR beta chain was sequenced for a study of shared clonotypes between healthy human individuals. CD45RO-negative, CCR7-positively selected cells formed the naive CD8 fraction, excluding terminally differentiated effector memory CD45RA+ cells. Repertoires were generated with immunoSEQ multiplex PCR, while TCRdb's copy carries only in-frame clones and drops some. This sample has approximately 2,200,000 clones, with under 95% found just once. CDR3 length: 18 residues. Germline V lookup: CDR1 LNHNV, CDR2 YYDKDF (reference sequence). Trimming removed 0 bases from V and 0 bases from J, with 15 bases in between.

This TCR came from a man aged 18-30 years in good health. Some clones in this sample may be carry-over from other donors' samples. The chain recombines TRBV15 with TRBJ1-3, with D unresolved. Sequences were obtained from naive CD8+ T cells from PBMCs. The CDR3 DNA sequence: TGTGCCACCAGCAGAGATCAGTTAGATCTTAACTCTGGAAACACCATATATTTT. This sequence encodes CATSRDQLDLNSGNTIYF.